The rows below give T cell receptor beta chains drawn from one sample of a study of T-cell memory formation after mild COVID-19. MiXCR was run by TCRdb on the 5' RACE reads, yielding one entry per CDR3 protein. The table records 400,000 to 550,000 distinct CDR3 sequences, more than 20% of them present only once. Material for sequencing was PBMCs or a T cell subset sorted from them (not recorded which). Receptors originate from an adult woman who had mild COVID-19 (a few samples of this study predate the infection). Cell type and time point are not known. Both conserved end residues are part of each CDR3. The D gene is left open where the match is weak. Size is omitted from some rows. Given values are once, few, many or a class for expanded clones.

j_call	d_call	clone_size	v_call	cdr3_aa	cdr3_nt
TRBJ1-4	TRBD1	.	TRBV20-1	CSARAGIDRGREKLFF	TGCAGTGCTAGAGCGGGGATCGACAGGGGAAGGGAAAAACTGTTTTTT
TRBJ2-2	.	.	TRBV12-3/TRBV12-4	CASSFGQGGTGELFF	TGTGCCAGCAGTTTTGGGCAGGGGGGCACCGGGGAGCTGTTTTTT
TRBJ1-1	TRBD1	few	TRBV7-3	CASSFTGTANTEAFF	TGTGCCAGCAGCTTCACCGGGACAGCGAACACTGAAGCTTTCTTT
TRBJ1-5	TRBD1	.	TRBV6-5	CASSYSRRTGRHQPQHF	TGTGCCAGCAGTTACTCGAGGAGGACAGGCAGGCATCAGCCCCAGCATTTT
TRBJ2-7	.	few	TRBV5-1	CASSLSGGESYEQYF	TGCGCCAGCAGCTTGTCGGGCGGGGAGTCCTACGAGCAGTACTTC
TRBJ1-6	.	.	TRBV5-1	CASSLSGSDSPLHF	TGCGCCAGCAGCTTGTCCGGGTCGGATTCACCCCTCCACTTT
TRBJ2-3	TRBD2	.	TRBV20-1	CSASTSGTDTQYF	TGCAGTGCTTCGACTAGCGGAACAGATACGCAGTATTTT
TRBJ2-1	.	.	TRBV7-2	CASSLGALVYNEQFF	TGTGCCAGCAGCCTCGGGGCCTTGGTTTACAATGAGCAGTTCTTC
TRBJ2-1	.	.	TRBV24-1	CATSGTGLGEQFF	TGTGCCACCAGTGGGACCGGGCTCGGGGAGCAGTTCTTC
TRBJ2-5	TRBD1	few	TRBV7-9	CASSDSGTGPQETQYF	TGTGCCAGCAGCGATTCCGGGACAGGGCCACAAGAGACCCAGTACTTC
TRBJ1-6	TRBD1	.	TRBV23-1	CASSHSDRVHSPLHF	TGCGCCAGCAGTCATAGCGACAGGGTGCATTCACCCCTCCACTTT
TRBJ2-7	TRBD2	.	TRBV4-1	CASSRTPGGFAGNRSYEQYF	TGCGCCAGCAGTCGAACCCCCGGGGGGTTTGCAGGAAACCGATCCTACGAGCAGTACTTC
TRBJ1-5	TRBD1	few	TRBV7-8	CASSSYRGLRSNQPQHF	TGTGCCAGCAGCTCCTACAGGGGGCTGCGAAGCAATCAGCCCCAGCATTTT
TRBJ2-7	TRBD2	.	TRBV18	CASSPKREGLEQYF	TGTGCCAGCTCACCAAAGCGGGAGGGCCTCGAGCAGTACTTC
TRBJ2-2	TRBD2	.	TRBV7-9	CASSWASGMNTGELFF	TGTGCCAGCAGCTGGGCCAGCGGGATGAACACCGGGGAGCTGTTTTTT
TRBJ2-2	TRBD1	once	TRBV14	CASSPWTGGVTGELFF	TGTGCCAGCAGCCCGTGGACAGGGGGCGTCACCGGGGAGCTGTTTTTT
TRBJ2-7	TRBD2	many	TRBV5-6	CASSLGLAGVSYEQYF	TGTGCCAGCAGCTTGGGACTAGCGGGCGTCTCCTACGAGCAGTACTTC
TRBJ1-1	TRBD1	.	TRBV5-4	CASSSTGDFNTEAFF	TGTGCCAGCAGCTCCACAGGGGATTTTAACACTGAAGCTTTCTTT
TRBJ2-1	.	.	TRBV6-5	CASSYSGGAYNEQFF	TGTGCCAGCAGTTACTCGGGCGGAGCATACAATGAGCAGTTCTTC
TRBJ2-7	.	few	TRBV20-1	CSARDYLYEQYF	TGCAGTGCTAGAGACTACCTCTACGAGCAGTACTTC
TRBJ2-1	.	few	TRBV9	CASARGGSSYNEQFF	TGTGCCAGCGCTCGTGGGGGAAGCTCCTACAATGAGCAGTTCTTC
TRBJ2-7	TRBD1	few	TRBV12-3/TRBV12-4	CASTTGTGGYEQYF	TGTGCCAGCACCACCGGGACAGGGGGCTACGAGCAGTACTTC
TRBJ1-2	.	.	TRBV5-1	CASSRGGDYGYTF	TGCGCCAGCAGTCGGGGGGGTGACTATGGCTACACCTTC
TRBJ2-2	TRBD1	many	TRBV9	CASSTGQGGTGELFF	TGTGCCAGCAGCACCGGACAGGGAGGAACCGGGGAGCTGTTTTTT
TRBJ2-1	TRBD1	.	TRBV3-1	CASSPPGQDYNEQFF	TGTGCCAGCAGCCCGCCGGGACAGGACTACAATGAGCAGTTCTTC
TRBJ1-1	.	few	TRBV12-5	CASGRQVAMNTEAFF	TGTGCTAGTGGAAGACAGGTGGCTATGAACACTGAAGCTTTCTTT
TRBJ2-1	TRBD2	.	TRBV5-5	CASSLRAGRSSYNEQFF	TGTGCCAGCAGCTTAAGAGCGGGGAGAAGCTCCTACAATGAGCAGTTCTTC
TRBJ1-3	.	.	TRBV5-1	CASSLAGDGNTIYF	TGCGCCAGCAGCTTGGCAGGGGACGGAAACACCATATATTTT
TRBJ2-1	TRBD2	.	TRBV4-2	CASSQVASGAYNEQFF	TGTGCCAGCAGCCAAGTGGCTAGCGGGGCCTACAATGAGCAGTTCTTC